Presented here are 8 T cell receptor beta chains from one specimen sequenced in a study of CXCR3-negative and CXCR3-positive naive CD8 T cells. Regarding the study as a whole: Hydrophobicity of TRB CDR3s was greater in CXCR3-positive naive cells than in CXCR3-negative naive cells.

The TRB cDNA libraries were prepared by 5' RACE with UMI labels. TCRdb re-called the 5' RACE reads; every CDR3 protein appears as one record, without DNA. The table for this sample gives 150,000 or so distinct CDR3 sequences. Antigens for these TCRs are unknown. Material: naive CXCR3+ CD8+ T cells from blood. This sample's subset: CD45RO-CCR7+CD27+CD95- naive CD8+ T cells expressing CXCR3 (TNR3+). These receptors all stem from a human donor in good health. Some clones in this sample may be carry-over from other donors' samples.

This chain links TRBV28 with TRBJ2-3; the D call of TRBD1 rests on TCRdb alone, since no DNA is present to check it. The CDR3 has 16 amino acids. Germline CDR1 is MDHEN and CDR2 is SYDVKM. CDR3 sequence: CASSSRGGPGTDTQYF.

The V call is TRBV7-2, the J call TRBJ2-2; lacking DNA, the TRBD1 call made by TCRdb goes unchecked. The CDR3 spans 13 residues. CDR1 SGHTA and CDR2 FQGNSA come from the germline V gene. The CDR3 sequence: CASSPGYTGELFF.

The rearrangement joins TRBV12-2 to TRBJ1-1. TRBV12-2 is deemed a pseudogene. The CDR3 is 18 amino acids. CDR3 residues: CASRSLEGTSGAVLEAFF.

The J gene is TRBJ2-1, the V gene TRBV4-2. Germline CDR1 LGHNA, CDR2 YNFKEQ. The CDR3 runs to 16 residues. CDR3 sequence: CASSQDPSGKYNEQFF.

The chain uses TRBV4-1 and TRBJ2-1; TCRdb names TRBD1, which stays unverified in the absence of DNA. The CDR3 covers 14 residues. The V gene's germline CDR1 is MGHRA and CDR2 YSYEKL. The CDR3 is CASSHPQGYNEQFF.

The genes are TRBV28 and TRBJ2-7; no DNA is available, so the TRBD2 call from TCRdb remains unchecked. This CDR3 spans 14 amino acids. The germline gives CDR1 MDHEN, CDR2 SYDVKM. The CDR3 region is CASRGASGAYEQYF.

The rearrangement uses TRBV5-1 and TRBJ1-3. Germline CDR1 is SGHRS and CDR2 is YFSETQ. The CDR3 totals 12 residues. CDR3 amino acids: CASSLNGNTIYF.

The chain uses TRBV28 and TRBJ2-3; checking the TCRdb D call of TRBD2 is not possible without DNA. Germline V lookup: CDR1 MDHEN, CDR2 SYDVKM. The CDR3 runs to 19 residues. The CDR3 is CASSFRGVGLAGPTDTQYF. Full variable domain (rest looked up from reference TRBV28 and TRBJ2-3): DVKVTQSSRYLVKRTGEKVFLECVQDMDHENMFWYRQDPGLGLRLIYFSYDVKMKEKGDIPEGYSVSREKKERFSLILESASTNQTSMYLCASSFRGVGLAGPTDTQYFGPGTRLTVL.